This T cell receptor beta chain emerged from a study of T cell changes during pregnancy in multiple sclerosis. Clones were sequenced by immunoSEQ multiplex PCR, and TCRdb holds only the in-frame ones, with some missing. The sample yields 40,000 to 45,000 clones, roughly 89% seen once. The germline V gene has CDR1 SGDLS and CDR2 YYNGEE. Germline trimming cut 4 bases from V and 1 base from J; bases unmatched to any gene: 13. The CDR3 spans 17 residues. Specimen: CD4+ T cells from peripheral blood mononuclear cells, collected in the first trimester of pregnancy. The chain has TRBV9 and TRBJ2-7; TRBD2 aligns across 8 bases. The receptor was derived from a female donor with multiple sclerosis, enrolled in a pregnancy study. The CDR3 loop is CASSPSRTSGLSYEQYF. CDR3 in DNA: TGTGCCAGCAGCCCATCCCGTACTAGCGGATTATCCTACGAGCAGTACTTC.